This T cell receptor beta chain was sequenced for a study of circulating CD8 cells and anti-PD-1 response in melanoma. Live CD3+CD8+TCRalphabeta+ cells were sorted into four subsets by PD-1 and/or TIGIT. By its share, this clonotype is large. TCR libraries were prepared from roughly 14 ng of total RNA with the QIAseq Immune Repertoire TCR panel. TCRdb analysed the reads with MiXCR anew, one entry per CDR3 protein. The data contain several hundred distinct CDR3 sequences, 4.5% to 7% of them singletons. The length of the CDR3 is 14 residues. Germline V lookup: CDR1 MGHRA, CDR2 YSYEKL. J was trimmed by 4 bases and V by 3 bases; bases with no gene match: 3.

The sequenced sample was CD8+ T cells from PBMCs, obtained at baseline or after one month of anti-PD-1 therapy (not recorded which). This chain joins TRBV4-1 and TRBJ2-3; 8 bases align to TRBD2. This TCR derives from a human donor with melanoma. The CDR3 protein is CASSHRAGADTQYF. CDR3 in DNA: TGCGCCAGCAGCCACCGAGCGGGGGCAGATACGCAGTATTTT.